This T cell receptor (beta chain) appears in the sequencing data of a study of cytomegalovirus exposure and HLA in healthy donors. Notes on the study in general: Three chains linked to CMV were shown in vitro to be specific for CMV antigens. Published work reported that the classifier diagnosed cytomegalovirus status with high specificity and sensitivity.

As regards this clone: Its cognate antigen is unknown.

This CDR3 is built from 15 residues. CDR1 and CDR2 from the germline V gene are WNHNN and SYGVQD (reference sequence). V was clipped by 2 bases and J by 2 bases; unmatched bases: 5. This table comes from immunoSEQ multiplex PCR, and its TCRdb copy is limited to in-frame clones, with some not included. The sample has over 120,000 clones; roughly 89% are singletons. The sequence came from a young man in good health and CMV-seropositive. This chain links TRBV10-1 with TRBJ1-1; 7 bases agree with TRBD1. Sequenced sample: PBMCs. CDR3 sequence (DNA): TGCGCCAGCAGTGAGATCTCAGGGGGAAACACTGAAGCTTTCTTT. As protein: CASSEISGGNTEAFF.